These 16 T cell receptor beta chains originate from one sample sequenced in a study of early T cells in non-severe SARS-CoV-2 infection. TCRdb reprocessed the 5' RACE reads with MiXCR, giving one entry per CDR3 protein. The data contain tens of thousands of distinct CDR3 sequences, 5% to 6.5% of them singletons. The source material was whole blood. The receptor source for this set is an adult who was a healthcare worker with PCR-confirmed SARS-CoV-2 infection or an uninfected control (not recorded which).

The chain couples TRBV28 to TRBJ2-2, with unresolved D. V lost 1 base to trimming and J lost 13 bases, with 7 bases between them. CDR3 length: 11 amino acids. The germline V gene has CDR1 MDHEN and CDR2 SYDVKM. The CDR3 DNA is TGTGCCAGCAGTTTATCTTCAGGGCTGTTTTTT. It is translated as CASSLSSGLFF.

The CDR3 region is CASSVVADPGEKLFF. DNA of the CDR3: TGTGCCAGCAGCGTAGTGGCAGATCCGGGAGAAAAACTGTTTTTT. This chain joins TRBV9 and TRBJ1-4; D is undetermined. The CDR3 contains 15 residues. Germline assignment: CDR1 SGDLS and CDR2 YYNGEE. Trimming pared 0 bases from V and 8 bases from J, leaving 14 bases between.

This clonotype was detected many times. The chain carries TRBV25-1 and TRBJ1-1, with TRBD1 matching 7 bases. V shed 7 bases and J 10 bases; nucleotides not matched to a gene: 12. This CDR3 is 13 amino acids long. Germline V gives CDR1 MGHDK, CDR2 SYGVNS. Written as DNA, the CDR3 is TGTGCCAGCACCGGGGACAGCACCGTCGTAGCTTTCTTT. The encoded protein is CASTGDSTVVAFF.

The J gene is TRBJ2-5, the V gene TRBV10-1; D is uncertain. Germline CDR1 reads WNHNN; CDR2 reads SYGVQD (reference sequence). The V end was cut by 3 bases, the J end by 13 bases, with 15 bases between. The CDR3 length is 12 residues. The CDR3 region is CASSDLDSAMYF. The DNA of the CDR3 is TGCGCCAGCAGTGATCTAGACTCGGCCATGTACTTC.

This rearrangement joins TRBV7-2 to TRBJ1-1; weak D call: TRBD1 (5 bases). The CDR3 sequence is 16 residues long. Germline V gene lookup returns CDR1 SGHTA and CDR2 FQGNSA. V was pared by 5 bases and J by 0 bases, with 16 bases between. DNA of the CDR3: TGTGCCAGCAGCCCACCACGGGGCATTATGAACACTGAAGCTTTCTTT. This sequence encodes CASSPPRGIMNTEAFF.

This clonotype showed up just a few times. This chain links TRBV7-9 with TRBJ2-7; D is undetermined. CDR3 size: 14 residues. The germline CDR1 and CDR2 sequences are SEHNR and FQNEAQ (reference sequence). Trimming stripped 5 bases from V and 0 bases from J, with 11 bases between. Written as DNA, the CDR3 is TGTGCCAGCAGCCCGGACGCAGACTCCTACGAGCAGTACTTC. Translated: CASSPDADSYEQYF.

Only one count was recorded for this clonotype. The rearrangement uses TRBV20-1 and TRBJ2-6; D perhaps matches TRBD2 (5 bases). CDR3 size: 15 residues. From germline, CDR1 is DFQATT and CDR2 SNEGSKA (reference sequence). Trimming removed 5 bases at V and 0 bases at J, with 11 bases between. CDR3 DNA sequence: TGCAGTGCTGCGGACGGGATCTCTGGGGCCAACGTCCTGACTTTC. It specifies CSAADGISGANVLTF.

This clonotype was detected many times. The rearrangement links TRBV4-3 to TRBJ2-1, with a possible D match to TRBD1 (5 bases). Looked up from germline, CDR1 is LGHNA and CDR2 is YSLEER. The CDR3 consists of 14 residues. V shed 0 bases and J shed 5 bases, with 8 bases lying between them. Here the CDR3 DNA reads TGCGCCAGCAGCCAAGACCCAGGGCACAATGAGCAGTTCTTC. Translating it yields CASSQDPGHNEQFF.

This clonotype was counted only a few times. The chain joins TRBV20-1 to TRBJ2-7; 10 positions match TRBD2. With V trimmed by 4 bases and J by 7 bases, 7 bases remained unmatched. Germline V CDR1 and CDR2: DFQATT, SNEGSKA (reference sequence). The CDR3 has 13 residues. The CDR3: CSAILAGDGEQYF. Here the CDR3 DNA reads TGCAGTGCTATTCTAGCGGGAGATGGGGAGCAGTACTTC.

This rearrangement joins TRBV10-3 to TRBJ1-4; 8 bases are a match to TRBD1. The V and J ends lost 6 bases and 6 bases, in that order; junction bases with no gene match: 0. Germline V gene sequence: CDR1 ENHRY, CDR2 SYGVKD. The CDR3 consists of 12 residues. CDR3 DNA sequence: TGTGCCATCAGGGGACAGGATGAAAAACTGTTTTTT. It is translated as CAIRGQDEKLFF.

This clonotype was counted at least ten times. The V call is TRBV7-2, the J call TRBJ2-3; 10 bases match TRBD2. Trimming took 10 bases from V and 0 from J; bases not matched to a gene: 4. CDR1 SGHTA and CDR2 FQGNSA come from the germline V gene. CDR3 size: 14 residues. CDR3 sequence (DNA): TGTGCCACCGGGACTAGCGTTAGCACAGATACGCAGTATTTT. This sequence encodes CATGTSVSTDTQYF. Supplemented by reference TRBV7-2 and TRBJ2-3, the full variable domain reads GAGVSQSPSNKVTEKGKDVELRCDPISGHTALYWYRQSLGQGLEFLIYFQGNSAPDKSGLPSDRFSAERTGGSVSTLTIQRTQQEDSAVYLCATGTSVSTDTQYFGPGTRLTVL.

This clonotype was recorded a few times. The V gene is TRBV5-1, the J gene TRBJ2-1; 11 nucleotides line up with TRBD2. CDR3 size: 16 residues. V shed 0 bases and J 3 bases; nucleotides not matched to a gene: 2. Per the germline V gene, CDR1 is SGHRS and CDR2 is YFSETQ. CDR3 nucleotide sequence: TGCGCCAGCAGCTTGGTTCTAGCGGGGGGCTACAATGAGCAGTTCTTC. Protein product: CASSLVLAGGYNEQFF. The whole variable domain, filled in from reference TRBV5-1 and TRBJ2-1, reads KAGVTQTPRYLIKTRGQQVTLSCSPISGHRSVSWYQQTPGQGLQFLFEYFSETQRNKGNFPGRFSGRQFSNSRSEMNVSTLELGDSALYLCASSLVLAGGYNEQFFGPGTRLTVL.

This clonotype occurred many times. The chain links TRBV19 to TRBJ1-1; the D gene is possibly TRBD1 (6 bases). The V end lost 7 bases, the J end lost 1 base, and 22 bases lay between the germline ends. CDR1 LNHDA and CDR2 SQIVND come from the germline V gene (reference sequence). The CDR3 covers 17 residues. CDR3 amino acids: CASTLGIRVRGNTEAFF. The CDR3 DNA follows: TGTGCCAGTACCCTGGGTATCAGGGTCAGGGGGAACACTGAAGCTTTCTTT.

Sample share makes this clonotype medium-sized. The chain combines TRBV5-4 with TRBJ2-1; D possibly corresponds to TRBD2 (6 bases). The germline gives CDR1 SGHNT, CDR2 YYREEE (reference sequence). The CDR3 spans 14 residues. Trimming pared 0 bases from V and 4 bases from J, leaving 8 bases between. CDR3 sequence: CASSLGRGYNEQFF. In nucleotides, the CDR3 is TGTGCCAGCAGCTTGGGACGGGGGTACAATGAGCAGTTCTTC.

The rearrangement joins TRBV2 to TRBJ2-5; D unresolved. The V end lost 7 bases, the J end lost 2 bases, and 14 bases lay between the germline ends. CDR3 length: 14 amino acids. Germline V gives CDR1 SNHLY, CDR2 FYNNEI. The CDR3: CASTSRAQQETQYF. CDR3 in DNA: TGTGCCAGCACCTCAAGGGCGCAACAAGAGACCCAGTACTTC.

This clonotype was recorded many times. V usage is TRBV19 and J usage is TRBJ2-4; 12 bases match TRBD1. V shed 4 bases, J shed 6 bases, and the junction held 10 bases outside the gene matches. Looked up from germline, CDR1 is LNHDA and CDR2 is SQIVND (reference sequence). The CDR3 length is 17 residues. CDR3 in amino acids: CASSSLRDRGPVNIQYF. CDR3 sequence (DNA): TGTGCCAGTAGTAGCCTCCGGGACAGGGGGCCGGTAAACATTCAGTACTTC.